The 9 T cell receptor beta chains in this list originate from one sample, sequenced in a study of blood T cell repertoires in COVID-19. Assay used: immunoSEQ multiplex PCR; TCRdb lists only in-frame clones, some missing. Of a few hundred thousand clones listed, around three quarters are singletons. The sample was peripheral blood. The receptors shown here come from a woman aged 70-85 years with acute or convalescent COVID-19.

The V gene is TRBV11-2, the J gene TRBJ2-1, with D tentatively TRBD2 (6 bases). V lost 4 bases and J 7 bases, leaving 8 bases between the germline ends. The CDR3 covers 12 residues. Germline V gene data show CDR1 as SGHAT and CDR2 as FQNNGV. The CDR3 DNA reads as TGTGCCAGCAGCTCTGGGGGGAATGAGCAGTTCTTC. Amino acids: CASSSGGNEQFF.

The chain joins TRBV4-2 to TRBJ1-3; D call uncertain. The germline CDR1 and CDR2 sequences are LGHNA and YNFKEQ. CDR3 length: 13 amino acids. V gave up 6 bases and J gave up 0 bases, with 6 bases separating them. The CDR3 sequence: CASRQSSGNTIYF. CDR3 coding DNA: TGTGCCAGCAGACAGAGCTCTGGAAACACCATATATTTT.

A remark on this clone: One end of the junction fails to match germline, which may point to a read error. The chain couples TRBV6-5 to TRBJ1-2; 10 nucleotides match TRBD1. The CDR3 spans 14 residues. Germline V gene lookup returns CDR1 MNHEY and CDR2 SVGAGI. The CDR3 DNA reads as TGTGCCAGCAGTCCCGGGACAGGGGTCTATCGCTACACCTTC. Translated, it gives CASSPGTGVYRYTF.

The chain links TRBV4-3 to TRBJ2-1; TRBD2 aligns across 12 bases. This CDR3 region has 17 residues. Germline CDR1 and CDR2: LGHNA and YSLEER. Germline trimming cut 0 bases from V and 5 bases from J; bases unmatched to any gene: 5. CDR3 DNA: TGCGCCAGCAGCCAAGAAATACTAGCGGGGGGCGACAATGAGCAGTTCTTC. This sequence encodes CASSQEILAGGDNEQFF.

J is TRBJ1-6 and V is TRBV7-2, with TRBD1 as a possible D gene (6 bases). Deletions cut 0 bases from V and 6 bases from J, with 9 bases between. The CDR3 is 15 amino acids. Germline CDR1 and CDR2: SGHTA and FQGNSA. CDR3 DNA: TGTGCCAGCAGCTTAGCCCAGGGGTTTAATTCACCCCTCCACTTT. It translates to CASSLAQGFNSPLHF.

V gene TRBV4-1 combines with J gene TRBJ2-5; D may be TRBD2 (6 bases). Germline V gene sequence: CDR1 MGHRA, CDR2 YSYEKL. The CDR3 extends over 15 amino acids. With 1 base removed from V and 1 base from J, the gap between germline ends came to 10 bases. The CDR3 nucleotides are TGCGCCAGCAGCCAAGGGGCGGGGAGCCAAGAGACCCAGTACTTC. Its translation: CASSQGAGSQETQYF.

The chain joins TRBV12-3 or TRBV12-4 to TRBJ2-1; D call uncertain. This CDR3 comprises 12 residues. The V end was cut by 6 bases, the J end by 7 bases, with 10 bases between. CDR3: CASRPLGNEQFF. The DNA of the CDR3 is TGTGCCAGCAGACCCCTAGGAAATGAGCAGTTCTTC.

This clone was detected only once. The chain carries TRBV7-2 and TRBJ2-7; D might be TRBD2 (6 bases). CDR1 and CDR2 (germline): SGHTA, FQGNSA. The CDR3 totals 13 residues. Deletions cut 5 bases from V and 3 bases from J, with 11 bases between. In DNA form, the CDR3 reads TGTGCCAGCAGCCTGAACGGGGGCTACGAGCAGTACTTC. Its translation: CASSLNGGYEQYF.

V gene TRBV12-2 combines with J gene TRBJ2-3; the D call in the table, TRBD2, was not verified against the DNA. TRBV12-2 is shown as a pseudogene. The CDR3 extends over 16 amino acids. The CDR3 region has the DNA TGTGCAAGTCGCTTAAGCGCAACGGGGGGCCAGGGGACGCAGTATTTT. Its translation: CASRLSATGGQGTQYF.